What follows are 21 T cell receptor beta chains derived from one specimen sequenced in a study of beta chain features in type 1 diabetes. TCRB transcripts that were expressed got sequenced, as all of the isolated RNA had been reverse transcribed. Sequencing was performed with immunoSEQ multiplex PCR; in TCRdb, only in-frame clones are kept and a portion is missing. The table shows 400,000 to 500,000 clones, with approximately 14% occurring only once. The sample consisted of naive CD4+ T cells from blood. The receptors here all came from a man aged 25 to 40 in good health.

The chain couples TRBV25-1 to TRBJ2-7, with TRBD1 matching over 7 bases. The J segment lost 3 bases and the V segment lost 4 bases, leaving 6 bases of the junction unmatched. Germline CDR1 and CDR2: MGHDK and SYGVNS. The CDR3 totals 14 residues. The CDR3 here is CASSGTGINYEQYF. CDR3 DNA: TGTGCCAGCAGTGGGACAGGAATTAACTACGAGCAGTACTTC.

This clone has more than one count but fewer than ten. V and J are TRBV7-2 and TRBJ2-5; D is unresolved. Germline V gives CDR1 SGHTA, CDR2 FQGNSA. V was trimmed by 5 bases and J by 6 bases, leaving 16 bases between them. The CDR3 runs to 14 residues. CDR3 coding DNA: TGTGCCAGCAGCCCGTCGTCCGGATTGAAGACCCAGTACTTC. Protein product: CASSPSSGLKTQYF. Drawing the rest from reference TRBV7-2 and TRBJ2-5, the complete variable domain is GAGVSQSPSNKVTEKGKDVELRCDPISGHTALYWYRQSLGQGLEFLIYFQGNSAPDKSGLPSDRFSAERTGGSVSTLTIQRTQQEDSAVYLCASSPSSGLKTQYFGPGTRLLVL.

In its sample, this clone was seen a few times. The rearrangement uses TRBV7-2 and TRBJ2-1, with D possibly matching TRBD1 (6 bases). This CDR3 contains 13 residues. The germline V gene has CDR1 SGHTA and CDR2 FQGNSA. The V and J ends lost 4 bases and 12 bases respectively, with 16 bases between them. CDR3 nucleotides: TGTGCCAGCAGCTCCTCCTCACAGGGCTGGCAGTTCTTC. It codes for CASSSSSQGWQFF.

This clone was seen only a few times. V usage is TRBV10-3 and J usage is TRBJ2-3; D remains ambiguous. CDR1 is ENHRY, CDR2 SYGVKD, per germline. The CDR3 sequence is 11 residues long. Trimming removed 6 bases at V and 6 bases at J, with 7 bases between. The CDR3 DNA follows: TGTGCCATCAGCAGTTTGGATACGCAGTATTTT. It specifies CAISSLDTQYF.

The V gene is TRBV11-2, the J gene TRBJ2-3; D might be TRBD2 (6 bases). The CDR3 sequence is 14 residues long. Germline V gene lookup returns CDR1 SGHAT and CDR2 FQNNGV. V was trimmed by 0 bases and J by 4 bases, leaving 8 bases between them. In DNA, the CDR3 is TGTGCCAGCAGCTTAGAACTAGCAGCAGATACGCAGTATTTT. Translation gives CASSLELAADTQYF.

The chain uses TRBV7-3 and TRBJ2-3; maybe TRBD2 (6 bases). Germline V gives CDR1 SGHTA, CDR2 FQGTGA. CDR3 size: 14 residues. V dropped 5 bases and J dropped 2 bases, with 11 bases sitting between them. The CDR3 here is CASSPRDFTDTQYF. Here the CDR3 DNA reads TGTGCCAGCAGCCCTCGGGACTTCACAGATACGCAGTATTTT.

This clone was counted between two and nine times. The rearrangement joins TRBV7-9 to TRBJ2-6; D may be TRBD1 (5 bases). CDR1 and CDR2 (germline): SEHNR, FQNEAQ (reference sequence). Trimming stripped 0 bases from V and 2 bases from J, with 8 bases between. The CDR3 runs 16 residues. CDR3 nucleotide sequence: TGTGCCAGCAGCTTAGCTGTGGGGCCTGGGGCCAACGTCCTGACTTTC. Its protein is CASSLAVGPGANVLTF.

In its sample, this clone was seen a few times. The CDR3 protein is CASSLAPGRGTDTQYF. CDR3 nucleotide sequence: TGTGCCAGCAGCTTAGCCCCCGGGCGAGGCACAGATACGCAGTATTTT. This chain links TRBV7-9 with TRBJ2-3; D gene uncertain. Germline CDR1 is SEHNR and CDR2 is FQNEAQ (reference sequence). The CDR3 totals 16 residues. The ends were cut back, 0 bases at V and 1 base at J, with 11 bases in the middle.

The chain has TRBV6-1 and TRBJ2-5, with D perhaps matching TRBD2 (6 bases). The CDR3 is made up of 14 amino acids. CDR1 MNHNS and CDR2 SASEGT come from the germline V gene. V was trimmed by 3 bases and J by 2 bases, leaving 10 bases between them. The chain's CDR3 is CASSEAGTQETQYF. The CDR3 bases are TGTGCCAGCAGTGAGGCAGGGACTCAAGAGACCCAGTACTTC.

This clone was counted only a few times. The chain links TRBV7-9 to TRBJ2-5; D might be TRBD1 or TRBD2, each matching 5 bases. Germline CDR1 reads SEHNR; CDR2 reads FQNEAQ (reference sequence). The V end was cut by 3 bases, the J end by 4 bases, with 9 bases between. There are 13 residues in the CDR3. The CDR3, as DNA: TGTGCCAGCAGCTTTGCAGGGAGAGAGACCCAGTACTTC. Encoded protein: CASSFAGRETQYF.

The genes are TRBV18 and TRBJ2-3; 13 positions agree with TRBD2. The CDR3 spans 18 residues. Per germline, CDR1 KGHSH and CDR2 LQKENI. With 2 bases clipped from V and 1 base from J, the junction kept 6 bases outside the gene matches. Here the CDR3 reads CASSPTSGRVRGTDTQYF. In DNA form, the CDR3 reads TGTGCCAGCTCACCAACTAGCGGGAGGGTGCGCGGCACAGATACGCAGTATTTT.

The rearrangement joins TRBV4-3 to TRBJ2-7, with D perhaps being TRBD1 or TRBD2 (5 bases each). CDR1 LGHNA and CDR2 YSLEER come from the germline V gene. The CDR3 runs to 15 residues. V lost 3 bases and J lost 4, with 16 bases in between. The CDR3 sequence is CASSQDRDGLYEQYF. CDR3 coding DNA: TGCGCCAGCAGCCAGGACCGGGACGGATTATACGAGCAGTACTTC.

The sample holds a few counts of this clone. The CDR3 DNA follows: TGTGCCAGCAGTTACTTGATGAACACTGAAGCTTTCTTT. This gives the protein CASSYLMNTEAFF. J is TRBJ1-1 and V is TRBV6-6; D unresolved. Germline loops: CDR1 MNHNY, CDR2 SVGAGI (reference sequence). Trimming shortened V by 1 base and J by 0 bases, and 3 bases separated the two germline ends. The CDR3 spans 13 residues.

This clone was detected only a few times. The V gene is TRBV7-6, the J gene TRBJ1-3; perhaps TRBD1 as D (5 bases). V was shortened by 1 base and J by 4 bases, with 8 bases between the two germline ends. Germline CDR1 is SGHVS and CDR2 is FNYEAQ. This CDR3 has 14 residues. CDR3 protein: CASSLVTGGNTIYF. The CDR3 DNA sequence: TGTGCCAGCAGCTTAGTAACAGGCGGAAACACCATATATTTT.

Only one count was recorded for this clone. This chain joins TRBV14 and TRBJ1-2; D is ambiguous. The germline gives CDR1 SGHDN, CDR2 FVKESK. V was trimmed by 5 bases and J by 2 bases, leaving 6 bases between them. The CDR3 contains 12 residues. CDR3 sequence: CASSTVNYGYTF. CDR3 DNA sequence: TGTGCCAGCAGCACCGTGAACTATGGCTACACCTTC.

The chain employs TRBV5-1 and TRBJ2-7; no reliable D call. Germline CDR1 reads SGHRS; CDR2 reads YFSETQ. Deletions cut 2 bases from V and 2 bases from J, with 8 bases between. The CDR3 is made up of 13 amino acids. For the CDR3, the DNA is TGCGCCAGCAGCTTTGACGGAACCTACGAGCAGTACGTC. Translated, it gives CASSFDGTYEQYV.

This chain uses TRBV30 with TRBJ1-1, with D unresolved. The germline V gene encodes CDR1 GTSNPN and CDR2 SVGIG (reference sequence). V shed 5 bases and J shed 2 bases, with 12 bases lying between them. This CDR3 is 13 amino acids long. The chain's CDR3 is CAWEVRSNTEAFF. CDR3 DNA: TGTGCCTGGGAAGTTCGGAGTAACACTGAAGCTTTCTTT.

V gene TRBV7-2 combines with J gene TRBJ2-7; the match to TRBD1 covers 10 bases. Trimming took 4 bases from V and 0 from J; bases not matched to a gene: 3. This CDR3 comprises 15 residues. CDR1 and CDR2 from the germline V gene are SGHTA and FQGNSA. This CDR3 reads CASSWDRGSSYEQYV. The CDR3 DNA sequence: TGTGCCAGCAGCTGGGACAGGGGAAGCTCCTACGAGCAGTACGTC.

This clone was seen a few times. V usage is TRBV5-5 and J usage is TRBJ1-2; D remains ambiguous. The CDR3 sequence is 14 residues long. Trimming stripped 3 bases from V and 5 bases from J, with 14 bases between. Germline V lookup: CDR1 SGHKS, CDR2 YYEKEE (reference sequence). The CDR3 is CASSSPFVGYGYTF. In DNA, the CDR3 is TGTGCCAGCAGCTCGCCCTTCGTTGGATATGGCTACACCTTC.

This clone was recorded a few times. The chain is built from TRBV27 and TRBJ2-1; 8 nucleotides line up with TRBD1. This CDR3 spans 15 amino acids. CDR1 is MNHEY, CDR2 SMNVEV, per germline (reference sequence). Germline trimming cut 4 bases from V and 3 bases from J; bases unmatched to any gene: 5. The CDR3 here is CASSWRTGFYNEQFF. CDR3 nucleotide sequence: TGTGCCAGCAGTTGGAGGACAGGGTTCTACAATGAGCAGTTCTTC.

Only a few counts were recorded for this clone. V and J are TRBV4-1 and TRBJ1-6, with a tentative D call TRBD1 (5 bases). The CDR3 runs 14 residues. The germline CDR1 and CDR2 sequences are MGHRA and YSYEKL. V was cut by 4 bases and J by 8 bases, with 12 bases left in between. The CDR3 sequence: CASSPGRGDSPLHF. The DNA for the CDR3 is TGCGCCAGCAGCCCCGGTCGGGGCGATTCACCCCTCCACTTT.